The 9 T cell receptor beta chains in this list originate from one sample, sequenced in a study of cytomegalovirus exposure and HLA in healthy donors. The method was immunoSEQ multiplex PCR; TCRdb's version includes in-frame clones alone and lacks a portion of them. The sample gives 150,000 to 200,000 clones, 85% of which show up once; approximately 15% is in the top ten. Sequencing was performed on PBMCs. All receptors come from a man between 18 and 35 years old in good health and CMV-seropositive.

This chain connects TRBV7-3 to TRBJ1-1; the match to TRBD1 covers 11 bases. The V gene end was trimmed by 4 bases and the J gene end by 5 bases; junction bases not matched to a gene: 6. CDR3 size: 15 residues. CDR1 and CDR2 from the germline V gene are SGHTA and FQGTGA. The CDR3 DNA follows: TGTGCCAGCAGCTCAATGGGACAGGGGGATACTGAAGCTTTCTTT. It is translated as CASSSMGQGDTEAFF. The full variable domain, its missing parts supplied by reference TRBV7-3 and TRBJ1-1, is GAGVSQTPSNKVTEKGKYVELRCDPISGHTALYWYRQSLGQGPEFLIYFQGTGAADDSGLPNDRFFAVRPEGSVSTLKIQRTERGDSAVYLCASSSMGQGDTEAFFGQGTRLTVV.

The chain has TRBV6-5 and TRBJ2-7; 8 bases are shared with TRBD2. After removal of 1 base from V and 7 bases from J, the junction contained 9 bases not matched to a gene. Germline loops: CDR1 MNHEY, CDR2 SVGAGI. CDR3 length: 15 amino acids. CDR3 sequence: CASSYFSGGPGEQYF. CDR3 nucleotide sequence: TGTGCCAGCAGTTACTTTTCGGGAGGGCCGGGGGAGCAGTACTTC.

CDR3 DNA sequence: TGCGCCAGCAGCTTGTACAGCCACACCGGGGAGCTGTTTTTT. Translated, it gives CASSLYSHTGELFF. The rearrangement links TRBV5-1 to TRBJ2-2; D remains ambiguous. Trimming took 1 base from V and 3 from J, leaving 7 bases between them. The CDR3 runs to 14 residues. The germline V gene encodes CDR1 SGHRS and CDR2 YFSETQ. Together with reference TRBV5-1 and TRBJ2-2, the CDR3 gives the full variable domain: KAGVTQTPRYLIKTRGQQVTLSCSPISGHRSVSWYQQTPGQGLQFLFEYFSETQRNKGNFPGRFSGRQFSNSRSEMNVSTLELGDSALYLCASSLYSHTGELFFGEGSRLTVL.

The chain is built from TRBV7-9 and TRBJ1-5; the D is unclear. Per the germline V gene, CDR1 is SEHNR and CDR2 is FQNEAQ (reference sequence). This CDR3 contains 14 residues. V lost 1 base and J lost 0, with 4 bases in between. CDR3 nucleotides: TGTGCCAGCAGCTTAGACAGTAGCAATCAGCCCCAGCATTTT. Translation: CASSLDSSNQPQHF.

The chain couples TRBV11-3 to TRBJ2-1, with 9 positions matching TRBD2. The length of the CDR3 is 17 residues. The V segment lost 0 bases and the J segment 7 bases; nucleotides outside the gene matches: 10. CDR1 is SGHNT and CDR2 is YENEEA in the germline V gene. CDR3 DNA sequence: TGTGCCAGCAGCTTAGAGTCCATAGCGGGAGTGACTAATGAGCAGTTCTTC. This codes for CASSLESIAGVTNEQFF.

The chain recombines TRBV9 with TRBJ1-4; no firm D call. The CDR3 extends over 15 amino acids. V lost 0 bases and J lost 15, with 21 bases in between. The germline V gene encodes CDR1 SGDLS and CDR2 YYNGEE. CDR3 amino acids: CASSVATTGSDTLFF. In DNA form, the CDR3 reads TGTGCCAGCAGCGTAGCTACGACGGGGAGTGACACCTTGTTTTTT.

The V and J genes are TRBV18 and TRBJ2-7; 7 bases map to TRBD2. Germline CDR1 KGHSH, CDR2 LQKENI. The CDR3 extends over 16 amino acids. The trim removed 3 bases at V and 0 bases at J, leaving 8 bases unmatched. The CDR3 bases are TGTGCCAGCTCACCGAGTCTAGCGGCCAGCTCCTACGAGCAGTACTTC. This encodes CASSPSLAASSYEQYF.

The chain couples TRBV9 to TRBJ2-3; D is perhaps TRBD2 (5 bases). The CDR3 runs 16 residues. Trimming stripped 2 bases from V and 0 bases from J, with 13 bases between. Per the germline V gene, CDR1 is SGDLS and CDR2 is YYNGEE. In nucleotides, the CDR3 is TGTGCCAGCAGCGTCGAGGGAGACCTTAGCACAGATACGCAGTATTTT. It translates to CASSVEGDLSTDTQYF.

The chain carries TRBV6-5 and TRBJ1-1; D is unclear. The CDR3 extends over 13 amino acids. Trimming shortened V by 2 bases and J by 4 bases, and 8 bases separated the two germline ends. CDR1 is MNHEY and CDR2 is SVGAGI in the germline V gene. CDR3 nucleotide sequence: TGTGCCAGCAGTTACACGCCCGGCACTGAAGCTTTCTTT. It is translated as CASSYTPGTEAFF.